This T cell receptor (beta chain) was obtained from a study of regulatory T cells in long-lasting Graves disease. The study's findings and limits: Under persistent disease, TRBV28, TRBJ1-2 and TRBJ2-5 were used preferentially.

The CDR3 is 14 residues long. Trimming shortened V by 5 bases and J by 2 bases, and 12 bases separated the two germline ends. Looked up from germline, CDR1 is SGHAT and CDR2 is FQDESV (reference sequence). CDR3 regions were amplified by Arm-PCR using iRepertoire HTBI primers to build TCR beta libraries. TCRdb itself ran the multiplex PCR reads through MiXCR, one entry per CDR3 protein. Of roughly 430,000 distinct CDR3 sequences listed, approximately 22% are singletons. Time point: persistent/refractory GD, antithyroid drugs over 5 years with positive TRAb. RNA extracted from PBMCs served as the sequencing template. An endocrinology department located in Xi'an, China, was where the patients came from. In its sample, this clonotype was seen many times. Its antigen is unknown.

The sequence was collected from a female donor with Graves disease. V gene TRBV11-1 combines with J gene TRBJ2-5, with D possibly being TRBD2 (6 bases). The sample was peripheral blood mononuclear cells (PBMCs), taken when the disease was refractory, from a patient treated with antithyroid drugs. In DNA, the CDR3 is TGTGCCAGCAGCCTATTCGGGAGTCAAGAGACCCAGTACTTC. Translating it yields CASSLFGSQETQYF.